This is a list of T cell receptor beta chains from one sample in a study of neurological immune-mediated disorders. TCRdb reanalysed the 5' RACE reads using MiXCR and keeps one entry per CDR3 protein. The sample has under 80,000 distinct CDR3 sequences; 9.4% are singletons. What was sequenced was PBMCs. The receptors here all came from a man in his fifties in good health. CDR3s include the opening cysteine and the closing phenylalanine or tryptophan. The order of the fields is CDR3 length, D gene, V gene, J gene, clone size, CDR3 protein, CDR3 DNA. D genes are given only for firm matches. Rows may omit the clone size; those that give it use once, few, many or a size class.

length: 14; D: TRBD1; V: TRBV20-1; J: TRBJ1-5; size: NA; CDR3: CSATGTGLNQPQHF; DNA: TGCAGTGCTACCGGGACAGGACTCAATCAGCCCCAGCATTTT
length: 18; D: TRBD2; V: TRBV5-5; J: TRBJ2-1; size: many; CDR3: CASSLMVAGGQRNNEQFF; DNA: TGTGCCAGCAGCTTGATGGTAGCGGGAGGTCAGAGGAACAATGAGCAGTTCTTC
length: 14; D: NA; V: TRBV10-3; J: TRBJ1-2; size: many; CDR3: CAISPGQGKDGYTF; DNA: TGTGCCATCAGCCCCGGGCAGGGGAAGGATGGCTACACCTTC
length: 14; D: NA; V: TRBV5-6; J: TRBJ1-2; size: many; CDR3: CASSEQGSLSGYTF; DNA: TGTGCCAGCAGCGAACAGGGATCCCTGAGTGGCTACACCTTC
length: 15; D: NA; V: TRBV15; J: TRBJ2-5; size: many; CDR3: CATSRLRDQAGTQYF; DNA: TGTGCCACCAGCAGATTACGGGACCAAGCAGGGACCCAGTACTTC
length: 13; D: NA; V: TRBV5-1; J: TRBJ2-7; size: many; CDR3: CASSQGFSYEQYF; DNA: TGCGCCAGCAGCCAGGGCTTCTCCTACGAGCAGTACTTC
length: 14; D: NA; V: TRBV12-3/TRBV12-4; J: TRBJ1-4; size: many; CDR3: CASSLKGGNEKLFF; DNA: TGTGCCAGCAGTTTAAAGGGTGGTAATGAAAAACTGTTTTTT
length: 16; D: TRBD2; V: TRBV3-1; J: TRBJ2-7; size: many; CDR3: CASSLSGTSGAKGQYF; DNA: TGTGCCAGCAGCCTGTCCGGGACTAGCGGGGCGAAGGGGCAGTACTTC
length: 17; D: TRBD1; V: TRBV7-2; J: TRBJ2-3; size: many; CDR3: CASSLGEGGPLTDTQYF; DNA: TGTGCCAGCAGCTTGGGAGAAGGGGGCCCACTTACAGATACGCAGTATTTT
length: 14; D: NA; V: TRBV6-6; J: TRBJ2-5; size: many; CDR3: CASSYGPLRETQYF; DNA: TGTGCCAGCAGTTACGGCCCATTACGAGAGACCCAGTACTTC
length: 14; D: TRBD2; V: TRBV29-1; J: TRBJ2-3; size: many; CDR3: CSVDITSGRDTQYF; DNA: TGCAGCGTCGACATAACTAGCGGGAGGGATACGCAGTATTTT
length: 14; D: TRBD2; V: TRBV3-1; J: TRBJ2-3; size: many; CDR3: CASSQGGSSGTQYF; DNA: TGTGCCAGCAGCCAGGGCGGGAGCTCAGGCACGCAGTATTTT
length: 14; D: NA; V: TRBV7-8; J: TRBJ2-7; size: many; CDR3: CASSLGGAVYEQYF; DNA: TGTGCCAGCAGCTTAGGGGGGGCGGTGTACGAGCAGTACTTC
length: 11; D: NA; V: TRBV28; J: TRBJ2-7; size: many; CDR3: CASSFKKEQYF; DNA: TGTGCCAGCAGTTTTAAGAAGGAGCAGTACTTC
length: 10; D: NA; V: TRBV29-1; J: TRBJ1-1; size: many; CDR3: CSVFGYEAFF; DNA: TGCAGCGTTTTTGGGTACGAAGCTTTCTTT
length: 13; D: NA; V: TRBV19; J: TRBJ2-7; size: NA; CDR3: CASSSRVSYEQYF; DNA: TGTGCCAGTAGTAGCCGGGTATCCTACGAGCAGTACTTC
length: 12; D: NA; V: TRBV7-2; J: TRBJ1-2; size: many; CDR3: CASREQVTGYTF; DNA: TGTGCCAGCAGGGAACAGGTGACTGGCTACACCTTC
length: 13; D: NA; V: TRBV20-1; J: TRBJ1-1; size: many; CDR3: CSARGGAGTEAFF; DNA: TGCAGTGCTAGGGGGGGGGCGGGCACTGAAGCTTTCTTT
length: 13; D: NA; V: TRBV27; J: TRBJ2-7; size: many; CDR3: CASSLGRAYEQYF; DNA: TGTGCCAGCAGTTTAGGCCGGGCCTACGAGCAGTACTTC
length: 13; D: NA; V: TRBV7-4; J: TRBJ2-1; size: many; CDR3: CASKEKGLDEQFF; DNA: TGTGCCAGCAAGGAAAAGGGGCTGGATGAGCAGTTCTTC
length: 15; D: NA; V: TRBV20-1; J: TRBJ2-2; size: many; CDR3: CSARRLNPNTGELFF; DNA: TGCAGTGCTAGACGTCTGAATCCGAACACCGGGGAGCTGTTTTTT
length: 15; D: NA; V: TRBV7-6; J: TRBJ2-7; size: NA; CDR3: CASSSGVAPSYEQYF; DNA: TGTGCCAGCAGCTCCGGGGTAGCGCCTTCCTACGAGCAGTACTTC
length: 13; D: NA; V: TRBV7-8; J: TRBJ2-7; size: many; CDR3: CASRIRDGLKQYF; DNA: TGTGCCAGCAGAATAAGGGACGGTCTGAAGCAGTACTTC
length: 13; D: NA; V: TRBV7-9; J: TRBJ1-5; size: many; CDR3: CASSLGVDQPQHF; DNA: TGTGCCAGCAGCTTAGGAGTGGATCAGCCCCAGCATTTT
length: 16; D: TRBD2; V: TRBV11-2; J: TRBJ2-7; size: many; CDR3: CASSFGRGETSYEQYF; DNA: TGTGCCAGCAGCTTCGGCCGGGGGGAAACCTCCTACGAGCAGTACTTC
length: 13; D: NA; V: TRBV24-1; J: TRBJ1-1; size: many; CDR3: CATSDSTSVEAFF; DNA: TGTGCCACCAGTGATTCGACGTCCGTTGAAGCTTTCTTT
length: 13; D: NA; V: TRBV20-1; J: TRBJ2-7; size: many; CDR3: CSAPGTTSPEQYF; DNA: TGCAGCGCCCCCGGGACCACCTCCCCCGAGCAGTACTTC
length: 17; D: NA; V: TRBV9; J: TRBJ2-2; size: many; CDR3: CASSVPSTAATPGELFF; DNA: TGTGCCAGCAGCGTCCCTTCTACCGCTGCTACACCGGGGGAGCTGTTTTTT
length: 17; D: TRBD2; V: TRBV5-1; J: TRBJ2-3; size: many; CDR3: CASSLSALAGVPDTQYF; DNA: TGCGCCAGCAGCTTGTCGGCACTAGCGGGAGTCCCAGATACGCAGTATTTT
length: 14; D: NA; V: TRBV28; J: TRBJ1-3; size: many; CDR3: CASTVPGDGNTIYF; DNA: TGTGCCAGCACTGTCCCAGGGGACGGAAACACCATATATTTT
length: 13; D: NA; V: TRBV7-2; J: TRBJ2-7; size: many; CDR3: CASSLRQADEQYF; DNA: TGTGCCAGCAGCTTAAGGCAGGCCGACGAGCAGTACTTC
length: 17; D: TRBD2; V: TRBV7-7; J: TRBJ2-1; size: NA; CDR3: CASSRAGLLAGVNEQFF; DNA: TGTGCCAGCAGCCGAGCCGGCTTACTAGCGGGAGTCAATGAGCAGTTCTTC
length: 15; D: TRBD2; V: TRBV20-1; J: TRBJ2-5; size: many; CDR3: CSASSLAGLQETQYF; DNA: TGCAGTGCTAGTTCCTTAGCGGGGCTCCAAGAGACCCAGTACTTC
length: 14; D: TRBD1; V: TRBV20-1; J: TRBJ1-1; size: many; CDR3: CSAVGTGPNTEAFF; DNA: TGCAGTGCTGTTGGGACAGGCCCGAACACTGAAGCTTTCTTT
length: 14; D: NA; V: TRBV12-3/TRBV12-4; J: TRBJ2-2; size: many; CDR3: CASTPREATGELFF; DNA: TGTGCCAGCACCCCCCGGGAAGCTACCGGGGAGCTGTTTTTT
length: 16; D: NA; V: TRBV24-1; J: TRBJ2-3; size: many; CDR3: CATSDLFGESTDTQYF; DNA: TGTGCCACCAGTGATTTGTTTGGGGAGTCCACAGATACGCAGTATTTT
length: 12; D: NA; V: TRBV20-1; J: TRBJ1-5; size: many; CDR3: CSARDGHQPQHF; DNA: TGCAGTGCTAGAGATGGGCATCAGCCCCAGCATTTT
length: 13; D: NA; V: TRBV28; J: TRBJ2-3; size: many; CDR3: CASNVGGPDTQYF; DNA: TGTGCCAGCAACGTGGGGGGCCCAGATACGCAGTATTTT
length: 15; D: NA; V: TRBV20-1; J: TRBJ2-7; size: many; CDR3: CSARDSGSRAYEQYF; DNA: TGCAGTGCTAGAGATAGTGGTAGTAGGGCCTACGAGCAGTACTTC
length: 16; D: NA; V: TRBV20-1; J: TRBJ1-1; size: many; CDR3: CSARERGGGVPTEAFF; DNA: TGCAGTGCTAGAGAGAGGGGGGGAGGGGTCCCCACTGAAGCTTTCTTT
length: 14; D: TRBD2; V: TRBV24-1; J: TRBJ2-7; size: many; CDR3: CAPSAPAGVKEQYF; DNA: TGTGCCCCGTCCGCCCCGGCGGGAGTTAAGGAGCAGTACTTC
length: 14; D: TRBD2; V: TRBV29-1; J: TRBJ2-1; size: many; CDR3: CSVDTGGPGNEQFF; DNA: TGCAGCGTTGATACGGGAGGGCCGGGGAATGAGCAGTTCTTC
length: 15; D: NA; V: TRBV28; J: TRBJ2-7; size: many; CDR3: CASSLSRQVMDEQYF; DNA: TGTGCCAGCAGTTTATCCCGACAGGTTATGGACGAGCAGTACTTC
length: 14; D: NA; V: TRBV5-1; J: TRBJ2-5; size: many; CDR3: CASSLGFSGETQYF; DNA: TGCGCCAGCAGCTTGGGTTTTTCCGGGGAGACCCAGTACTTC
length: 16; D: TRBD2; V: TRBV7-8; J: TRBJ2-3; size: many; CDR3: CASSLDRGGASDTQYF; DNA: TGTGCCAGCAGCTTAGATCGCGGGGGGGCTTCAGATACGCAGTATTTT
length: 13; D: NA; V: TRBV29-1; J: TRBJ1-5; size: many; CDR3: CSVLTGRNQPQHF; DNA: TGCAGCGTTTTGACAGGCCGCAATCAGCCCCAGCATTTT
length: 11; D: NA; V: TRBV28; J: TRBJ2-7; size: many; CDR3: CASSRYYEQYF; DNA: TGTGCCAGCAGCCGATATTACGAGCAGTACTTC
length: 14; D: NA; V: TRBV20-1; J: TRBJ2-3; size: many; CDR3: CSASNSASTDTQYF; DNA: TGCAGTGCTAGTAACAGCGCTAGCACAGATACGCAGTATTTT
length: 15; D: TRBD1; V: TRBV7-2; J: TRBJ1-2; size: many; CDR3: CASSLAGGGRYGYTF; DNA: TGTGCCAGCAGCTTAGCGGGAGGGGGCCGCTATGGCTACACCTTC
length: 13; D: NA; V: TRBV5-1; J: TRBJ2-7; size: many; CDR3: CASSFTVDYEQYF; DNA: TGCGCCAGCAGCTTTACGGTTGACTACGAGCAGTACTTC
length: 16; D: NA; V: TRBV21-1; J: TRBJ2-7; size: many; CDR3: CASSKEHRGLRGEQYF; DNA: TGTGCCAGCAGCAAAGAACACAGGGGCCTCCGGGGGGAGCAGTACTTC
length: 15; D: NA; V: TRBV4-2; J: TRBJ2-5; size: many; CDR3: CASSGSIGQPDAQYF; DNA: TGTGCCAGCAGCGGTTCTATCGGACAACCTGATGCCCAGTACTTC
length: 14; D: TRBD1; V: TRBV6-1; J: TRBJ1-1; size: many; CDR3: CASSEAGQGWEAFF; DNA: TGTGCCAGCAGTGAAGCTGGACAGGGATGGGAAGCTTTCTTT